The rows below give T cell receptor beta chains drawn from one sample of a study of shared clonotypes between healthy human individuals. The method was immunoSEQ multiplex PCR; TCRdb's version includes in-frame clones alone and lacks a portion of them. This sample has some 1.5 million clones, with around 97% found just once. Sample: naive CD4+ T cells sorted from blood. Receptors were obtained from a man aged 25-45 years in good health. The CDR3 runs from the conserved cysteine through the conserved F or W. Fields, in order: J gene, V gene, D gene, CDR3 protein. The D gene is left open where the match is weak.

TRBJ2-2 TRBV5-1 . CASSSYPAGNTGELFF
TRBJ2-5 TRBV6-6 TRBD2 CASVLAGVQETQYF
TRBJ1-5 TRBV7-6 TRBD1 CASSPQGDQPQHF
TRBJ2-1 TRBV9 . CASSVVELTPTNYNEQFF
TRBJ2-3 TRBV5-6 . CASSLNERTTDTQYF
TRBJ1-1 TRBV5-6 . CASSLPGLGNTEAFF
TRBJ2-7 TRBV15 . CATSRGGRRDEQYF
TRBJ2-2 TRBV2 . CASSPVTGELFF
TRBJ1-4 TRBV5-1 . CASSLLGPNEKLFF
TRBJ2-1 TRBV20-1 . CSAVDRDIQFF
TRBJ2-3 TRBV9 . CASSPDYNTDTQYF
TRBJ2-7 TRBV28 . CASSLPGYEQYF
TRBJ2-7 TRBV28 TRBD2 CASSLRLAGGPEQYF
TRBJ2-5 TRBV11-2 . CASSLWMAGQETQYF
TRBJ1-5 TRBV7-6 TRBD1 CASSLTQGDQPQHF
TRBJ1-5 TRBV19 . CASSIPPTFLNQPQHF
TRBJ2-1 TRBV10-3 . CAISESPPANEQFF